The sample holds many counts of the clone carrying this TCR beta chain. The entry originates in a study of Graves' ophthalmopathy and Graves' hyperthyroidism. The study excluded patients with other autoimmune diseases, uncontrolled infections, pregnancy or lactation. The TCR beta CDR3 regions underwent amplification from RNA transcripts. A first-round RT-PCR used HTBI primers, followed by a second-round multiplex PCR. TCRdb itself ran the multiplex PCR reads through MiXCR, one entry per CDR3 protein. The sample has about 210,000 distinct CDR3 sequences, approximately 29% seen once. The V gene end was trimmed by 6 bases and the J gene end by 4 bases; junction bases not matched to a gene: 8. Germline assignment: CDR1 SGHTA and CDR2 FQGNSA. The CDR3 loop spans 14 amino acids.

The TCR originated in a man aged 50 to 59 with Graves' ophthalmopathy. V is TRBV7-2 and J is TRBJ1-2; 7 nucleotides agree with TRBD1. The source material was peripheral blood. In DNA form, the CDR3 reads TGTGCCAGCAGTCAGACAGGGCCCTCCTATGGCTACACCTTC. Amino acids: CASSQTGPSYGYTF.